Listed here is a single TCR beta chain. The protocol was immunoSEQ multiplex PCR, while the TCRdb copy is restricted to in-frame clones and leaves out a portion. The sample includes about 40,000 clones, 88% of them seen just once. These data originate in a study of T cell changes during pregnancy in multiple sclerosis. The V and J ends lost 1 base and 4 bases, in that order; junction bases with no gene match: 6. Germline CDR1 and CDR2: LGHNA and YSLEER. The CDR3 extends over 16 amino acids. The specimen was peripheral blood, collected in the first trimester of pregnancy. The gene calls are TRBV4-3 and TRBJ2-3; 9 nucleotides agree with TRBD1. The source is a female donor in good health, enrolled as a control in a pregnancy study. This chain's CDR3 is CASSQGRTGEADTQYF. CDR3 nucleotide sequence: TGCGCCAGCAGCCAAGGACGGACAGGGGAGGCAGATACGCAGTATTTT.